One sample yielded the 12 T cell receptor beta chains listed below, sequenced in a study of cytomegalovirus exposure and HLA in healthy donors. Vbeta (60) and Jbeta (13) primers were used in the PCR. TCRdb's table, derived via immunoSEQ multiplex PCR, lists solely in-frame clones and lacks some. The data contain over 150,000 clones, around 88% of them singletons. Sequenced sample: PBMCs. The receptors here all came from a woman younger than 45 in good health and CMV-seronegative.

J is TRBJ2-7 and V is TRBV6-5; possibly TRBD1 for D (6 bases). Trimming left V 8 bases short and J 1 base short, with 12 bases between. In germline, CDR1 is MNHEY, CDR2 SVGAGI. There are 13 residues in the CDR3. The CDR3 sequence is CASGGGTSYEQYF. In DNA, the CDR3 is TGTGCCAGCGGTGGGGGCACATCCTACGAGCAGTACTTC.

This clone was found a few times. J is TRBJ2-5 and V is TRBV5-1, with D perhaps TRBD2 (5 bases). CDR1 SGHRS and CDR2 YFSETQ come from the germline V gene. With 4 bases removed from V and 1 base from J, the gap between germline ends came to 11 bases. This CDR3 has 14 amino acids. This CDR3 reads CASSHGVSQETQYF. The CDR3 DNA is TGCGCCAGCAGCCACGGGGTTTCCCAAGAGACCCAGTACTTC. The whole variable domain, remainder taken from reference TRBV5-1 and TRBJ2-5, is KAGVTQTPRYLIKTRGQQVTLSCSPISGHRSVSWYQQTPGQGLQFLFEYFSETQRNKGNFPGRFSGRQFSNSRSEMNVSTLELGDSALYLCASSHGVSQETQYFGPGTRLLVL.

The chain has TRBV5-3 and TRBJ2-1, with TRBD1 matching over 8 bases. TRBV5-3 is flagged as an ORF with uncertain function. The CDR3 runs 14 residues. V shed 2 bases, J shed 9 bases, and the junction held 7 bases outside the gene matches. The CDR3 nucleotides read TGTGCCAGAAGCTTTTGGCAGGGGGCATGTGAGCAGTTCTTC. The encoded protein is CARSFWQGACEQFF.

V usage is TRBV5-5 and J usage is TRBJ1-5, with unresolved D. V shed 2 bases and J shed 7 bases, with 16 bases lying between them. The CDR3 extends over 15 amino acids. From germline, CDR1 is SGHKS and CDR2 YYEKEE (reference sequence). CDR3 sequence (DNA): TGTGCCAGCAGCTTTTATGTCGGGTTCGGGCAGCCCCAGCATTTT. Translated, it gives CASSFYVGFGQPQHF.

The rearrangement joins TRBV5-1 to TRBJ2-7, with 7 positions matching TRBD1. V lost 4 bases to trimming and J lost 2 bases; unmatched junction nucleotides: 12. There are 16 residues in the CDR3. Germline CDR1 and CDR2: SGHRS and YFSETQ. CDR3: CASSSPEDRSPYEQYF. The CDR3 region has the DNA TGCGCCAGCAGCAGCCCAGAGGACAGGTCCCCCTACGAGCAGTACTTC.

The chain carries TRBV27 and TRBJ1-1; 8 bases are a match to TRBD1. The V and J ends lost 5 bases and 6 bases, in that order; junction bases with no gene match: 8. Germline V CDR1 and CDR2: MNHEY, SMNVEV (reference sequence). This CDR3 comprises 14 residues. The CDR3 loop reads CASSPDRGRAEAFF. The CDR3 region has the DNA TGTGCCAGCAGTCCCGACAGGGGTCGGGCTGAAGCTTTCTTT.

This clone was seen more than once but under ten times. This rearrangement joins TRBV19 to TRBJ1-1; D gene unclear. Trimming stripped 4 bases from V and 3 bases from J, with 15 bases between. Germline V lookup: CDR1 LNHDA, CDR2 SQIVND (reference sequence). CDR3 size: 15 residues. CDR3 DNA: TGTGCCAGTAGTAACAGACTAGCTCGTGACACTGAAGCTTTCTTT. Its protein product is CASSNRLARDTEAFF. The full variable domain, in which reference TRBV19 and TRBJ1-1 provide the parts outside the CDR3, is DGGITQSPKYLFRKEGQNVTLSCEQNLNHDAMYWYRQDPGQGLRLIYYSQIVNDFQKGDIAEGYSVSREKKESFPLTVTSAQKNPTAFYLCASSNRLARDTEAFFGQGTRLTVV.

J is TRBJ2-2 and V is TRBV29-1; the match to TRBD1 covers 7 bases. Trimming cost V 7 bases and J 0 bases; bases outside gene matches: 5. CDR1 and CDR2 (germline): SQVTM, ANQGSEA. The CDR3 is 14 residues long. In DNA, the CDR3 is TGCAGCGCTTTACAGGGGTCGAACACCGGGGAGCTGTTTTTT. This sequence encodes CSALQGSNTGELFF.

This clone was detected once. The V gene is TRBV7-2, the J gene TRBJ2-7; 8 positions match TRBD1. V shed 1 base and J 1 base; nucleotides not matched to a gene: 3. The length of the CDR3 is 15 residues. Germline-derived CDR1 and CDR2 are SGHTA and FQGNSA. The DNA for the CDR3 is TGTGCCAGCAGCTTAGGCAGGGGGCCATCCTACGAGCAGTACTTC. It yields the protein CASSLGRGPSYEQYF.

This clone was counted a single time. The gene calls are TRBV19 and TRBJ1-2; D possibly corresponds to TRBD1 (5 bases). Trimming took off 3 bases at V and 1 base at J, with 12 bases between the two ends. The CDR3 loop spans 15 amino acids. Germline lookup yields CDR1 LNHDA and CDR2 SQIVND (reference sequence). As DNA, the CDR3 is TGTGCCAGTAGTATGCGGGGGGGGAGTAACTATGGCTACACCTTC. Translating it yields CASSMRGGSNYGYTF.

The V and J genes are TRBV10-1 and TRBJ2-5; 8 bases are a match to TRBD2. Losses at the gene ends were 9 bases for V and 3 bases for J; bases not matched to a gene: 9. This CDR3 region has 14 residues. Germline V gives CDR1 WNHNN, CDR2 SYGVQD (reference sequence). The CDR3 nucleotides are TGCGCCAGAGTCTGTGGGCGGGAGGAAGAGACCCAGTACTTC. Translation: CARVCGREEETQYF.

The chain couples TRBV4-3 to TRBJ2-2, with a tentative D call TRBD1 (6 bases). Germline CDR1 is LGHNA and CDR2 is YSLEER. The germline V and J ends were trimmed by 1 base and 7 bases, with 10 bases remaining between them. The length of the CDR3 is 14 residues. CDR3 sequence reads: CASSQGQGIGELFF. The CDR3 DNA sequence: TGCGCCAGCAGCCAAGGGCAGGGGATCGGGGAGCTGTTTTTT.